What follows describes a single T cell receptor (beta chain). Which antigen it targets is not known. Base qualities are not provided; no much larger clone lies one nucleotide away. This sample is drawn from a study of cytomegalovirus exposure and HLA in healthy donors (dated by TCRdb to about 2017). Study-level background: An earlier analysis of roughly 500 of the donors reported 276 Gb of sequence data and around 120 million unique TCR beta sequences obtained from about 179 million T cells. Both class I and class II loci were covered by HLA typing, at four-digit resolution. The genetic ancestry cluster associated with self-reported Caucasian donors included roughly four fifths of the roughly 400 genotyped donors. Rather than drawing on any new phenotypic data, the later analysis identified candidate immune exposures from TCR beta sequences and the way those sequences occurred across donors. Typing coverage varied by locus: roughly 629-640 donors for A, B, C, DRB1 and DQB1; about 520 for DQA1; around 610 for DPA1; approximately 450 for DPB1. In addition to the first cohort of 666 subjects, a separate validation cohort of around 110 different subjects was used. Four to six DR-DQ haplotypes were handled as single units for association and clustering because linkage in the cohort was strong. Using immunosequencing, the study profiled T cell repertoires from about 620 subjects and related those repertoires to cytomegalovirus serostatus. To study patterns of TCR occurrence, a later analysis re-analyzed previously published TCR beta repertoires from under 750 donors and added high-resolution HLA genotyping. To decide whether each TCR beta V gene segment behaved as functional or pseudogenic, an earlier analysis of approximately 620 of the donors relied on high-throughput TCR beta sequencing. The study aimed to test whether cataloging public T cell receptors could reveal signatures of past pathogen exposure. About 300 gigabases of sequencing data and tens of millions of unique TCR sequences made up an early release that covered roughly 670 HLA-typed donors. All discovery cohort repertoires had been generated on a single sequencing platform. Donor age, sex, ethnicity and CMV serostatus were collected together with the repertoire data. In a later genetic analysis, genome-wide SNP genotypes for about 65% of the 666 donors were used, and that subset was treated as a discovery cohort. To predict cytomegalovirus infection status, the study combined high-throughput TCR immunosequencing, statistical association of individual TCRs with disease status, and machine learning. Across around 400 genotyped donors of the cohort, an average of about 240,000 unique TCR beta nucleotide sequences per donor were sequenced, and about a sixth of those sequences were non-productive. Study-wide conclusions, independent of this receptor: Some IMGT-functional V segments, including TRBV6-2 and TRBV6-3, could not be told apart with the 87-base-pair reads, so those segments were excluded. Roughly uniform sequencing depth across donors was assumed in presence/absence analyses, although this assumption may not hold. Linkage disequilibrium might explain the correlated functional status among segregating V segments, but an unknown experimental factor could not be excluded. Because HLA typing was unavailable for some donors at each locus, only the typed subset was used in association tests. In vitro tests confirmed that three of the cytomegalovirus-associated TCR beta chains recognize cytomegalovirus antigens. A later analysis found that TCR association rates varied across HLA loci, with DRB1 alleles showing the most associated TCRs and HLA-C alleles the fewest. In both the original and validation cohorts, the classifier was reported to diagnose cytomegalovirus status with high specificity and sensitivity. Across donors, most TCR sequences were observed very rarely, whereas some public TCRs were present in many individuals. The authors suggested that the approach could potentially be generalized to other disease states and immunological phenotypes. In an earlier analysis of some 500 of the donors, most TCR beta V segments appeared in productive rearrangements about 87% or about 30% of the time, broadly matching IMGT annotations. V-gene and J-gene trimming of TCR beta chains was associated with a missense DCLRE1C variant in a later genetic analysis, and the association was replicated in an independent cohort. The only immune exposure information available for the cohort was CMV serostatus. According to a later genetic analysis, donors in an Asian-associated ancestry cluster had fewer N-insertions in productive TCRs than the approximately 670-donor mean. The sequencing pipeline was judged likely to have produced a cluster of highly shared sequence variants as a technical artifact. Only TCR beta chains were sequenced in this cohort, and the absence of alpha or paired-chain data limited detectable features. Because counts were too low, some 16 rarely observed V segments, including chromosome 9 orphons, were excluded from the earlier analysis of fewer than 650 of the donors. A later analysis associated 15,000 to 20,000 TCR beta sequences with specific HLA alleles at a false discovery rate of 0.05. When HLA alleles, especially DR and DQ, strongly co-occurred, TCR associations were difficult to assign to individual alleles. The study gave a list of 150 to 200 TCR beta chains associated with cytomegalovirus. In a later analysis, most CMV-associated TCR beta chains were found to appear HLA-restricted, with HLA associations seemingly driven largely by CMV exposure. In a later analysis, HLA-associated TCR beta chains showed more clonal expansion and lower generation probabilities than non-associated chains that were equally common. According to a later analysis, parvovirus B19, influenza, CMV and Epstein-Barr virus appeared linked to several top co-occurrence clusters. A further reported finding was that TCR beta sequences accurately predicted the HLA-A and HLA-B alleles for most subjects in the first cohort.

Libraries were built with the immunoSEQ multiplex PCR assay. For the multiplex PCR, a mixture combining 60 forward primers for TCR Vbeta segments and 13 reverse primers for TCR Jbeta segments was used. The CDR3 region of rearranged TCR beta genes was amplified from genomic DNA with a multiplex PCR assay. Amplified TCR beta libraries were sequenced as 87-base-pair reads on the Illumina HiSeq System. Per the authors' processing: A later analysis tallied tens of millions of unique TCR beta chains across the 660 or so repertoires, and 10 million to 11 million of those chains were shared by two or more donors. A nearest-neighbor algorithm error-corrected the raw reads and collapsed the reads into unique sequences, merging closely related sequences to remove PCR and sequencing errors. V, D and J gene segments were assigned by aligning CDR3 sequences to IMGT reference sequences. Each retained sequence needed at least a six-nucleotide match to both a V gene segment and a J gene segment. A rearrangement was called productive if the CDR3 had no stop codons and remained in frame with V and J, and every other rearrangement was called non-productive. CDR3 was defined according to IMGT convention as the region running from the second conserved V-encoded cysteine to the conserved J-encoded phenylalanine. Sequences without an unambiguous match to a single V gene segment were excluded from the earlier analysis of about 640 of the donors. An earlier analysis of under 750 of the donors called V segments functional above 56.7% productive rearrangements and segregating when the between-donor standard deviation exceeded 5%. To diagnose cytomegalovirus status from the catalog of TCR beta chain sequences, a statistical classification framework was built. V and J gene assignment, in a later analysis, came from comparing TCR nucleotide sequences with IMGT/GENE-DB human TR gene sequences. The TCRdist pipeline was used in a later analysis to assign CDR3 sequences and most-parsimonious VDJ recombination scenarios. A later analysis defined each TCR beta chain by its CDR3 amino acid sequence plus V-gene family, and excluded reads lacking a unique V-gene family. To address suspected cross-contamination and a sequencing artifact, a later analysis removed 550 to 750 highly shared, low-generation-probability nucleotide sequences. A later analysis calculated a clonal expansion index for each public chain from normalized within-repertoire ranks of inferred template counts. In a later analysis, generation probabilities were computed using a VDJ recombination model fitted to out-of-frame rearrangements, and the results were checked against IGoR. In a later analysis, TCR-TCR, TCR-HLA and TCR-CMV co-occurrence was scored with hypergeometric tests, and a repertoire-size bias correction was applied to TCR pairs. A later analysis estimated false discovery rates by permuting HLA or CMV assignments 20 times. A later analysis grouped co-occurring TCRs with DBSCAN, adding TCRdist sequence similarity when clustering within HLA-allele-positive subsets. For co-occurrence clustering, repertoires with fewer than 30,000 or more than 120,000 public chains were excluded, along with about five repertoires with anomalous nucleotide sharing. TCRdb's version of the immuneACCESS table is confined to in-frame rearrangements and falls short of the full clone set. An unresolved V gene accounts for under half of the shortfall where checked; the remainder is of unknown origin. Clone size and the V and J calls come from that table; the DNA yielded D and trimming. The sample includes 80,000 to 95,000 clones, with around 81% observed a single time. The ten largest clones take up around 1.8% of the sample.

For CDR1 and CDR2, the germline V gene lists MDHEN and SYDVKM. Spanning cysteine to phenylalanine, the CDR3 consists of 14 amino acids. The read is trimmed to its CDR3 DNA, 42 bases read in frame from base 1. After removal of 6 bases from V and 10 bases from J, the junction retains 14 bases not matched to a gene. The cohort consisted of some 730 healthy bone marrow donors. All cohort members were sampled while nominally healthy, although unrecorded immune exposures were likely present. The donor was CMV seronegative and was included in the group of a few hundred seronegative cohort members. Each donor provided a peripheral blood sample, and peripheral blood mononuclear cells were used for TCR beta sequencing. The Qiagen DNeasy Blood Extraction Kit was used to extract genomic DNA from the blood cell samples.

The sequence was obtained from a woman aged 25 to 39 in good health and CMV-seronegative. The sample taken for sequencing was PBMCs. This receptor chain uses TRBV28 and TRBJ2-5, and 7 junction bases match TRBD1. The bases are TGTGCCAGCAGGGAACCGGGACAGTTGTCCCTCCAGTACTTC. It is translated as CASREPGQLSLQYF.